The clone carrying this TCR beta chain was found a few times. This CDR3 region has 14 residues. Germline CDR1 SGHRS, CDR2 YFSETQ. V was pared by 4 bases and J by 8 bases, with 15 bases between. The sample belongs to a study of CD8 T cells in ankylosing spondylitis. TCRdb re-called the 5' RACE reads with MiXCR, one entry per CDR3 protein. The data show about 260,000 distinct CDR3 sequences, with around 20% seen just once and about 8% held by the top ten. The receptor was isolated from a male donor with ankylosing spondylitis or in good health (not recorded which). The sample taken for sequencing was blood, either unsorted or a sorted T cell fraction (not recorded which). V and J are TRBV5-1 and TRBJ1-4; D unresolved. CDR3 residues: CASSPGNFNEKLFF. The CDR3 nucleotides read TGCGCCAGCAGCCCGGGGAACTTCAACGAAAAACTGTTTTTT.